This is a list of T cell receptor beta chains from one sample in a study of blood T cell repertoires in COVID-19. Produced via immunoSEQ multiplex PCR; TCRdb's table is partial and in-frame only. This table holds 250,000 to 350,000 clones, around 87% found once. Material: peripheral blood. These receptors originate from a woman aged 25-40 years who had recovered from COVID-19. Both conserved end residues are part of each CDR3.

CDR3 protein: CASSPLAGGTDTQYF; V gene: TRBV28
CDR3 protein: CASKTGTANTGELFF; V gene: TRBV6-5
CDR3 protein: CASSNPSGGDDTQYF; V gene: TRBV13
CDR3 protein: CASSPPGNSNQPQHF; V gene: TRBV7-9
CDR3 protein: CASSQWTSGSGRKGNEQFF; V gene: TRBV4-3
CDR3 protein: CASSLYQRSGKGPQHF; V gene: TRBV7-8
CDR3 protein: CSATPTSGIRGEQFF; V gene: TRBV29-1
CDR3 protein: CAWSVPLTGVSYEQYF; V gene: TRBV30
CDR3 protein: CSAGTGRETQYF; V gene: TRBV29-1
CDR3 protein: CASSLSAGTSGRAGREQYF; V gene: TRBV7-9